This T cell receptor (beta chain) was retrieved from a study of T-cell reconstitution after alpha-beta-depleted transplantation in children. V lost 6 bases and J lost 4, with 13 bases in between. This CDR3 spans 14 amino acids. This clonotype has a count of ten or more. As it was prepared, the TCRbeta library received unique molecular identifiers. TCRdb re-called the PCR reads through MiXCR, storing one row per CDR3 protein. Of a few hundred thousand distinct CDR3 sequences in the sample, approximately 9.9% were seen once. The specimen comprised PBMCs from the stem cell graft donor, sampled from the stem cell graft. The rearrangement joins TRBV12-3 or TRBV12-4 to TRBJ2-1, with D possibly matching TRBD1 (7 bases). This TCR was recovered from a human donor who donated a stem cell graft to a child with SCID. In DNA, the CDR3 is TGTGCCAGCAGCAGGGGGGCCGGGTACAATGAGCAGTTCTTC. Encoded protein: CASSRGAGYNEQFF.